This T cell receptor beta chain was captured by sequencing in a study of CD8+CD57+ T cells in acquired aplastic anemia. Study-wide results and caveats: A significant difference in CD8+ Simpson's diversity between patients and controls was not found.

The CDR3 loop spans 13 amino acids. The V end lost 0 bases, the J end lost 6 bases, and 6 bases lay between the germline ends. Looked up from germline, CDR1 is SEHNR and CDR2 is FQNEAQ (reference sequence). The study profiled TCR beta VDJ and CDR3 using genomic DNA as template. One entry per CDR3 protein results from TCRdb running MiXCR on the reads. Of fewer than 250,000 distinct CDR3 sequences listed, around 50% were seen once; the top ten hold about 16%. The sample holds a few counts of this clonotype. Its antigen remains unidentified. The specimen sequenced was sorted CD4+, CD8+, or CD8+CD57+ T cells (not recorded which) from PBMCs. The rearrangement uses TRBV7-9 and TRBJ2-1, with D unresolved. The receptor's source is a human donor in good health, serving as a control. The CDR3 DNA reads TGTGCCAGCAGCTTAGCGTCGGCCAATGAGCAGTTCTTC. The encoded protein is CASSLASANEQFF.